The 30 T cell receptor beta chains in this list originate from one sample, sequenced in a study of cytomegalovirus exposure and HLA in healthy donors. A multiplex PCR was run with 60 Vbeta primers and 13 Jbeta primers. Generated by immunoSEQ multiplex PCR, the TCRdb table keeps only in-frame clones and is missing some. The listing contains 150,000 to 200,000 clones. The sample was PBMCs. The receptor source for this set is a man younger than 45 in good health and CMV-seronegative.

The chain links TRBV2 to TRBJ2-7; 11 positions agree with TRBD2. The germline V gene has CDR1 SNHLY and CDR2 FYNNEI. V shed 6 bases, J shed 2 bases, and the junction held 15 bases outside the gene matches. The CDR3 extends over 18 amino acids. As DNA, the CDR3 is TGTGCCAGCAGACCCGGGACTAGCGGACCGAGCGGGGCCTACGAGCAGTACTTC. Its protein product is CASRPGTSGPSGAYEQYF.

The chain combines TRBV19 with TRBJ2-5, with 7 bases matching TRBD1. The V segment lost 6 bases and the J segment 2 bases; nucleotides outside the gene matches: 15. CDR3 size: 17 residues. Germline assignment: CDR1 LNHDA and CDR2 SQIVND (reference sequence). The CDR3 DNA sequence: TGTGCCAGTAGGCCCCCCCGGCAGGGGGTCGGACAAGAGACCCAGTACTTC. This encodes CASRPPRQGVGQETQYF.

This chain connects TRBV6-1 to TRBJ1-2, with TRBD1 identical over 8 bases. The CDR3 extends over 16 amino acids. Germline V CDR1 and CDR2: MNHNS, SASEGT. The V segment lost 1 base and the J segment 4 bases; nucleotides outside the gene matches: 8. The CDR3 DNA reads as TGTGCCAGCAGTGAAGGTGCAGGGGGCGCGGGCTATGGCTACACCTTC. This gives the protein CASSEGAGGAGYGYTF.

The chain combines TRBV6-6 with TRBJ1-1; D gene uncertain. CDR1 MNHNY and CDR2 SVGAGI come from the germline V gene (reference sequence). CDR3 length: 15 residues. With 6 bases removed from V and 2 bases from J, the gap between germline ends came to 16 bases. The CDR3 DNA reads TGTGCCAGCAGGTTCCCTTCCCGGGATAACACTGAAGCTTTCTTT. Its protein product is CASRFPSRDNTEAFF.

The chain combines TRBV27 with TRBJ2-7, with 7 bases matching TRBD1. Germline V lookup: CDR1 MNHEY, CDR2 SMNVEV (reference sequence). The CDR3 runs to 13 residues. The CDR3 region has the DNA TGTGCGCCAAGGAACAGGGGATACTACGAGCAGTACTTC. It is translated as CAPRNRGYYEQYF.

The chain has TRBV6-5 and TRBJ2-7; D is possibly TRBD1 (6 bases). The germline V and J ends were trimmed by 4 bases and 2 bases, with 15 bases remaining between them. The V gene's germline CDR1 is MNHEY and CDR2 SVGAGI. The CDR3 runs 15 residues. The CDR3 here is CASSSHRGTTYEQYF. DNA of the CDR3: TGTGCCAGCAGTTCCCATAGAGGGACAACCTACGAGCAGTACTTC.

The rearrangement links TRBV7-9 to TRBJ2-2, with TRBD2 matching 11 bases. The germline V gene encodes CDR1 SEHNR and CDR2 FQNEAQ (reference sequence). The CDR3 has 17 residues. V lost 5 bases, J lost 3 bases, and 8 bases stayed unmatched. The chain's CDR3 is CASSPSLGLADTGELFF. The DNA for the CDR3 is TGTGCCAGCAGCCCCTCACTGGGACTAGCGGACACCGGGGAGCTGTTTTTT.

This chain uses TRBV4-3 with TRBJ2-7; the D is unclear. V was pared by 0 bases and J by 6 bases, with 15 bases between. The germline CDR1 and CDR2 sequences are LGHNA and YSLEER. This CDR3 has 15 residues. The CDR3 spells CASSQDPSFVLEQYF. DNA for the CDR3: TGCGCCAGCAGCCAAGATCCTTCCTTTGTCCTCGAGCAGTACTTC.

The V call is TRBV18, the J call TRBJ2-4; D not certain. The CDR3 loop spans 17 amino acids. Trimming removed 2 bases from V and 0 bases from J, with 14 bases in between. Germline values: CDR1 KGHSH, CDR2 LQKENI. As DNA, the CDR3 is TGTGCCAGCTCACCATTAACGGTATCTTTAGCCAAAAACATTCAGTACTTC. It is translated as CASSPLTVSLAKNIQYF.

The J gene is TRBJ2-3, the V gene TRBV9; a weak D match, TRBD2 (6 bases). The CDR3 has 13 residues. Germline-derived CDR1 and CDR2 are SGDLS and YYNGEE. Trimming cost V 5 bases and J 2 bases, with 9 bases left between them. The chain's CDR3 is CASSLAFTDTQYF. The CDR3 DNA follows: TGTGCCAGCAGTCTAGCGTTCACAGATACGCAGTATTTT.

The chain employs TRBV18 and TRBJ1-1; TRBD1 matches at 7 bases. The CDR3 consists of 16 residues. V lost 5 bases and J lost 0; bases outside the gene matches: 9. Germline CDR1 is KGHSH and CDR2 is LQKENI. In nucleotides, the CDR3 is TGTGCCAGCTCATCTGCCACAGGGGATCTGAACACTGAAGCTTTCTTT. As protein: CASSSATGDLNTEAFF.

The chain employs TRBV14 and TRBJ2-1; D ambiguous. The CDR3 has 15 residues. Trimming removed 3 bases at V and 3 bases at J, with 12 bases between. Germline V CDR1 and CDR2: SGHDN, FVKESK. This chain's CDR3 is CASSHRYSLYNEQFF. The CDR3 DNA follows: TGTGCCAGCAGCCATAGGTACAGCCTCTACAATGAGCAGTTCTTC.

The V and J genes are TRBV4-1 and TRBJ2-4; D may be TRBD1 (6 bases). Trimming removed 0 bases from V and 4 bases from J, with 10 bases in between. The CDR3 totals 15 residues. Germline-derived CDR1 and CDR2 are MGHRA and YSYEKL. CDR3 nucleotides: TGCGCCAGCAGCCAAGATCACAGGGCTAAAAACATTCAGTACTTC. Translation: CASSQDHRAKNIQYF.

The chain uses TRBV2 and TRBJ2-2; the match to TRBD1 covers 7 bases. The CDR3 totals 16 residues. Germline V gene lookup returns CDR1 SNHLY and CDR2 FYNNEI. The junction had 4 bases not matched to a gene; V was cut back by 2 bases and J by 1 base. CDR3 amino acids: CASSELGQQNTGELFF. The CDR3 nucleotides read TGTGCCAGCAGTGAACTGGGACAGCAGAACACCGGGGAGCTGTTTTTT.

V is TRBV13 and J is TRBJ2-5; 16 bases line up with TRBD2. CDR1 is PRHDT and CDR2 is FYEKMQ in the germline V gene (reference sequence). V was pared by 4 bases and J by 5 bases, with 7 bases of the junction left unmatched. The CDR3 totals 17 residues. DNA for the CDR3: TGTGCCAGCAGCTGGGGGACTAGCGGGAGGGGTCAGGAGACCCAGTACTTC. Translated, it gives CASSWGTSGRGQETQYF.

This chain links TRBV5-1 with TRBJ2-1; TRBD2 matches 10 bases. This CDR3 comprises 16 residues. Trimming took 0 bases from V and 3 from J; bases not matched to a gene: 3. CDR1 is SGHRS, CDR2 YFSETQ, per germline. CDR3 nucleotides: TGCGCCAGCAGCTTGGTAGCGGGGGGCTTCTACAATGAGCAGTTCTTC. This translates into CASSLVAGGFYNEQFF.

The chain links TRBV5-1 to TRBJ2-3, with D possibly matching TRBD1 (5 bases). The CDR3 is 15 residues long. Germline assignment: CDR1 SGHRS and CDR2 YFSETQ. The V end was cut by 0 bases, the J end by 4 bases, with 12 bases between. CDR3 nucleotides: TGCGCCAGCAGCTTGGGGGGCGCAGAATCAGATACGCAGTATTTT. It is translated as CASSLGGAESDTQYF. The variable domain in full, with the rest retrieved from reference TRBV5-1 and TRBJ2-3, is KAGVTQTPRYLIKTRGQQVTLSCSPISGHRSVSWYQQTPGQGLQFLFEYFSETQRNKGNFPGRFSGRQFSNSRSEMNVSTLELGDSALYLCASSLGGAESDTQYFGPGTRLTVL.

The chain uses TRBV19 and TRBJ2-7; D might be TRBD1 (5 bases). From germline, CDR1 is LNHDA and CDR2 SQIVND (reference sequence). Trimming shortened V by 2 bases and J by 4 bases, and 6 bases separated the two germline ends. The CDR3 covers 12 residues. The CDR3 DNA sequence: TGTGCCAGTAGTATACAGGGTTACGAGCAGTACTTC. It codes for CASSIQGYEQYF.

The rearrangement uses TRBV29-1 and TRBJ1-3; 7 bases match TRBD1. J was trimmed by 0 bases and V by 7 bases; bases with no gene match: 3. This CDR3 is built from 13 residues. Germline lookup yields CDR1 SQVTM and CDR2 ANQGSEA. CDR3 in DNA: TGCAGCGCACGACAGGGCTCTGGAAACACCATATATTTT. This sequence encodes CSARQGSGNTIYF.

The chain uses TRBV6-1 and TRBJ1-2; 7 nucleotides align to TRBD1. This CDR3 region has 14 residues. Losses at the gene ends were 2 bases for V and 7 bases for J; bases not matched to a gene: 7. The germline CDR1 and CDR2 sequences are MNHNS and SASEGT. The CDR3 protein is CASSETTGVGGYTF. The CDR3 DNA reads TGTGCCAGCAGTGAAACTACAGGGGTCGGTGGCTACACCTTC.

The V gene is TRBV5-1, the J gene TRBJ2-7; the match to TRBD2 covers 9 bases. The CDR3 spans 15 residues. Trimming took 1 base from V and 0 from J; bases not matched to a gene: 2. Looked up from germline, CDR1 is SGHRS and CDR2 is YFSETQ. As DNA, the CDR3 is TGCGCCAGCAGCTTGAGCGGGGGGTCCTCCTACGAGCAGTACTTC. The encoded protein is CASSLSGGSSYEQYF.

CDR3 nucleotide sequence: TGTGCCAGCAGTTACCGGGACAGTGGGGGCTACACCTTC. Translated, it gives CASSYRDSGGYTF. The genes are TRBV6-5 and TRBJ1-2, with TRBD1 identical over 7 bases. The CDR3 runs 13 residues. Germline CDR1 MNHEY, CDR2 SVGAGI. The V segment lost 2 bases and the J segment 8 bases; nucleotides outside the gene matches: 5.

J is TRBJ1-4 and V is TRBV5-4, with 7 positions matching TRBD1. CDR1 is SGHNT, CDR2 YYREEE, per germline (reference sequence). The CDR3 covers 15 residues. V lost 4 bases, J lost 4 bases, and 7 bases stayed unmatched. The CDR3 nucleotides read TGTGCCAGCAGCCAACCGGGACAGAGTAATGAAAAACTGTTTTTT. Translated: CASSQPGQSNEKLFF.

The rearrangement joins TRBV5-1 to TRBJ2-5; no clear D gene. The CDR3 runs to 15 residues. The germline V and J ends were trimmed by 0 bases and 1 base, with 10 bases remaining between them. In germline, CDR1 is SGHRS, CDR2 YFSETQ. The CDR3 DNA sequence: TGCGCCAGCAGCTTGGTAGGAGCCCGCCAAGAGACCCAGTACTTC. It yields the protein CASSLVGARQETQYF. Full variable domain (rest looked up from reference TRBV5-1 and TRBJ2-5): KAGVTQTPRYLIKTRGQQVTLSCSPISGHRSVSWYQQTPGQGLQFLFEYFSETQRNKGNFPGRFSGRQFSNSRSEMNVSTLELGDSALYLCASSLVGARQETQYFGPGTRLLVL.

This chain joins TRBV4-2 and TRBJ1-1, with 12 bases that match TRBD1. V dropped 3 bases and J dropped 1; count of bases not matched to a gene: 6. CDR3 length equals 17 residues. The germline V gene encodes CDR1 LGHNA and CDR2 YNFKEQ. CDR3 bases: TGTGCCAGCAGCCAGCCGGGACAGGGGGCTTCGAACACTGAAGCTTTCTTT. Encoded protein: CASSQPGQGASNTEAFF.

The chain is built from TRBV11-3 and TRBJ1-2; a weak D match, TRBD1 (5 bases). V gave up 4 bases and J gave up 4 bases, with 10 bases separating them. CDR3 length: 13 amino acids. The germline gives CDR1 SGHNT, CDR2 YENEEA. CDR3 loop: CASSSRQSYGYTF. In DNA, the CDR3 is TGTGCCAGCAGCTCCCGACAGTCCTATGGCTACACCTTC.

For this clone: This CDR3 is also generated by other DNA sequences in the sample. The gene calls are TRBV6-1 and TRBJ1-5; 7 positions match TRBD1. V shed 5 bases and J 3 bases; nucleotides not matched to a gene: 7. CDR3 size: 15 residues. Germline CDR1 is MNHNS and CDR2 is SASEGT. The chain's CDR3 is CASSRDRDPNQPQHF. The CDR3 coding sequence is TGTGCCAGCAGTCGCGACAGGGATCCCAATCAGCCCCAGCATTTT.

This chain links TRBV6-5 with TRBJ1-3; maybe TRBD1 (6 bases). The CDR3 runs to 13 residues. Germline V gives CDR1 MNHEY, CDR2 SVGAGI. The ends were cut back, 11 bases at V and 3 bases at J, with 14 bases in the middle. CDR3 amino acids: CAALGGLGNTIYF. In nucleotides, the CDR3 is TGTGCCGCCCTCGGGGGGCTTGGAAACACCATATATTTT.

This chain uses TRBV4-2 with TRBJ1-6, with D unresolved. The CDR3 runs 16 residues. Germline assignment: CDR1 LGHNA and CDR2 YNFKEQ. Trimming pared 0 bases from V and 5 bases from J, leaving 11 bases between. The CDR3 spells CASSQDLEGNNSPLHF. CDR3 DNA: TGTGCCAGCAGCCAAGATTTGGAGGGAAATAATTCACCCCTCCACTTT.

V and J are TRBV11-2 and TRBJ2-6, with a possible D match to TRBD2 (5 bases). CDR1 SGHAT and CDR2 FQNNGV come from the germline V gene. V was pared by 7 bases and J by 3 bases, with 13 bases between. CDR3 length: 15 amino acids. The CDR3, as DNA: TGTGCCAGCACCCCCCGGGGTAGTGGGGCCAACGTCCTGACTTTC. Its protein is CASTPRGSGANVLTF.